This is a list of T cell receptor beta chains from one sample in a study of a mutant IDH1 vaccine in newly diagnosed glioma. Their antigens remain unidentified. Profiled with immunoSEQ multiplex PCR; TCRdb holds only in-frame clones, not every one. The sample has around 100,000 clones, about 90% seen once. The sample consisted of PBMCs, taken from a glioma patient whose treatment included an IDH1 peptide vaccine. The receptors come from a woman aged 50 to 60 with glioma. The conserved cysteine and the conserved F or W are not part of the CDR3 here.

V: TRBV10-3; length: 11; CDR3: AISESQNTEAF
V: TRBV7-9; length: 12; CDR3: ASSLVAGQKEAF
V: TRBV7-8; length: 15; CDR3: ASSINPTGRIRTEAF
V: TRBV15; length: 11; CDR3: ATSQGRYSPLH
V: TRBV5-1; length: 13; CDR3: ASSSTGGRRETQY
V: TRBV7-8; length: 13; CDR3: ASSPGLENTHEQF
V: TRBV6-5; length: 12; CDR3: ASSPPWGNTEAF
V: TRBV7-3; length: 12; CDR3: ASSPGTSGSMLF
V: TRBV5-1; length: 12; CDR3: ASSLGVGNTEAF
V: TRBV30; length: 12; CDR3: AWNWDRASYEQY
V: TRBV9; length: 15; CDR3: ASSVAGDRQTYNEQF
V: TRBV15; length: 14; CDR3: ATSGRAGDAYNEQF
V: TRBV27; length: 11; CDR3: ASSREEAYEQY
V: TRBV28; length: 13; CDR3: ASSSWGREAYEQF
V: TRBV6-1; length: 12; CDR3: ASSAQGSSYEQY
V: TRBV19; length: 13; CDR3: ASRPPGLRTDTQY